This T cell receptor beta chain originates from a study of blood T cell repertoires in COVID-19. Study-wide context: Samples taken during acute and convalescent COVID-19 were collected in the United States, Italy and Spain. In each case, the material was cDNA or gDNA derived from T cells, B-cell-depleted T cells, or PBMCs.

The V gene's germline CDR1 is SSHAT and CDR2 FNYEAQ (reference sequence). V trimming: 5 bases; J trimming: 5 bases; junction bases outside the gene matches: 4. This CDR3 region has 15 residues. As processed by the authors: Nucleated cell counts were estimated from reference gene primer amplification. Generated by immunoSEQ multiplex PCR, the TCRdb table keeps only in-frame clones and is missing some. V and J calls and clone size follow that table, whereas D and trimming were derived from the DNA. The sample holds over 300,000 clones, about 90% seen once. The chain recombines TRBV7-7 with TRBJ2-2, with TRBD1 matching over 11 bases. Sequencing was done on a sample of peripheral blood. The TCR was taken from a man between 18 and 35 years old with active or convalescent COVID-19. The CDR3 loop is CASSPGTGGTGELFF. Here the CDR3 DNA reads TGTGCCAGCAGCCCCGGGACAGGGGGGACCGGGGAGCTGTTTTTT.